These 5 T cell receptor beta chains were all obtained from the same sample, sequenced in a study of shared clonotypes between healthy human individuals. Clones were read by immunoSEQ multiplex PCR, and TCRdb kept only the in-frame ones, dropping some. Among under 700,000 clones listed, 85% to 95% were seen once. Naive-designated CD8 cells lacked CD45RO, were positively enriched for CCR7, and omitted terminally differentiated effector memory CD45RA+ cells. Sequencing input: naive CD8+ T cells sorted from blood. The receptors here all came from a woman aged 25 to 45 in good health.

This rearrangement joins TRBV28 to TRBJ2-7; D gene ambiguous. There are 15 residues in the CDR3. Trimming pared 3 bases from V and 0 bases from J, leaving 12 bases between. Germline CDR1 MDHEN, CDR2 SYDVKM. The CDR3 loop reads CASSFPATSSYEQYF. The CDR3 nucleotides read TGTGCCAGCAGTTTTCCCGCCACGAGCTCCTACGAGCAGTACTTC.

The chain links TRBV9 to TRBJ2-2, with D possibly being TRBD2 (6 bases). This CDR3 is 16 amino acids long. V shed 2 bases and J shed 7 bases, with 18 bases lying between them. Germline V gene lookup returns CDR1 SGDLS and CDR2 YYNGEE. CDR3 residues: CASSVEGGNPGGELFF. CDR3 coding DNA: TGTGCCAGCAGCGTGGAGGGCGGGAATCCCGGCGGGGAGCTGTTTTTT.

This clone was seen only a few times. The chain couples TRBV28 to TRBJ2-7; a possible D gene is TRBD2 (7 bases). Germline CDR1 MDHEN, CDR2 SYDVKM. The CDR3 runs 16 residues. Trimming took off 4 bases at V and 5 bases at J, with 21 bases between the two ends. The CDR3 spells CASSYPLSGGGDEQYF. The DNA for the CDR3 is TGTGCCAGCAGTTACCCCCTCTCCGGAGGGGGGGACGAGCAGTACTTC.

The rearrangement joins TRBV5-1 to TRBJ2-2, with TRBD1 matching over 8 bases. This CDR3 has 18 residues. V shed 3 bases and J 0 bases; nucleotides not matched to a gene: 10. In germline, CDR1 is SGHRS, CDR2 YFSETQ. The CDR3 region is CASSSTPGQGANTGELFF. The CDR3, as DNA: TGCGCCAGCAGCTCAACTCCCGGACAGGGTGCGAACACCGGGGAGCTGTTTTTT. Variable domain in full (rest from reference TRBV5-1 and TRBJ2-2): KAGVTQTPRYLIKTRGQQVTLSCSPISGHRSVSWYQQTPGQGLQFLFEYFSETQRNKGNFPGRFSGRQFSNSRSEMNVSTLELGDSALYLCASSSTPGQGANTGELFFGEGSRLTVL.

The chain employs TRBV28 and TRBJ2-1, with a weak D call TRBD1 (6 bases). With 6 bases removed from V and 8 bases from J, the gap between germline ends came to 17 bases. CDR3 size: 14 residues. CDR1 MDHEN and CDR2 SYDVKM come from the germline V gene. Here the CDR3 DNA reads TGTGCCAGCAGCCCAACTCCCAGGGGACATGAGCAGTTCTTC. Translation: CASSPTPRGHEQFF.